These T cell receptor beta chains were read from a single sample in a study of PD-L1 blockade in urothelial cancer. TCRdb keeps only in-frame clones here, not all; method: immunoSEQ multiplex PCR. The sample yields around 56,000 clones, 86% seen once. The sample here was PBMCs, taken around atezolizumab (anti-PD-L1) treatment. Source of these receptors: a man aged 45-65 years with urothelial cancer. Each CDR3 is given with its conserved first and last residue. The order of the fields is D gene, V gene, clone size, J gene, CDR3 protein, CDR3 DNA. D genes are given only for firm matches. Clone size, where shown, is once, few, many, or a class for clones that have expanded.

D gene: TRBD1; V gene: TRBV28; clone size: NA; J gene: TRBJ1-2; CDR3 protein: CASSTAGTGKAGYTF; CDR3 DNA: TGTGCCAGCAGCACTGCCGGGACAGGGAAAGCTGGCTACACCTTC
D gene: TRBD2; V gene: TRBV6-1; clone size: NA; J gene: TRBJ2-7; CDR3 protein: CASSATSGRGSDEQYF; CDR3 DNA: TGTGCCAGCAGTGCAACTAGCGGGAGAGGTTCAGACGAGCAGTACTTC
D gene: NA; V gene: TRBV15; clone size: medium-sized; J gene: TRBJ1-1; CDR3 protein: CATSADRYTEAFF; CDR3 DNA: TGTGCCACCAGCGCGGACAGATACACTGAAGCTTTCTTT
D gene: NA; V gene: TRBV6-5; clone size: NA; J gene: TRBJ2-7; CDR3 protein: CASSTNTGDRKQYF; CDR3 DNA: TGTGCCAGCAGTACCAACACGGGGGACAGAAAGCAGTACTTC
D gene: NA; V gene: TRBV5-1; clone size: NA; J gene: TRBJ2-2; CDR3 protein: CASSLMEGASGELFF; CDR3 DNA: TGCGCCAGCAGCTTGATGGAGGGGGCGTCGGGGGAGCTGTTTTTT
D gene: NA; V gene: TRBV28; clone size: once; J gene: TRBJ1-2; CDR3 protein: CASSGGGYTF; CDR3 DNA: TGTGCCAGCAGTGGGGGGGGCTACACCTTC
D gene: TRBD1; V gene: TRBV9; clone size: NA; J gene: TRBJ2-3; CDR3 protein: CASSLRDRGIYTQYF; CDR3 DNA: TGTGCCAGCAGCTTAAGGGACAGGGGAATATATACGCAGTATTTT
D gene: TRBD1; V gene: TRBV19; clone size: NA; J gene: TRBJ1-5; CDR3 protein: CASSWTGVGQPQHF; CDR3 DNA: TGTGCCAGTAGCTGGACAGGGGTTGGACAGCCCCAGCATTTT
D gene: NA; V gene: TRBV30; clone size: many; J gene: TRBJ1-4; CDR3 protein: CAWTLAARNEKLFF; CDR3 DNA: TGTGCCTGGACCCTAGCGGCCCGAAATGAAAAACTGTTTTTT
D gene: NA; V gene: TRBV2; clone size: NA; J gene: TRBJ1-5; CDR3 protein: CASGRGGFENQPQHF; CDR3 DNA: TGTGCCAGCGGGAGGGGGGGCTTCGAAAATCAGCCCCAGCATTTT
D gene: TRBD2; V gene: TRBV11-2; clone size: NA; J gene: TRBJ2-3; CDR3 protein: CASSPRTSGEGRNTQYF; CDR3 DNA: TGTGCCAGCAGCCCCCGGACTAGCGGGGAGGGGCGGAATACGCAGTATTTT
D gene: NA; V gene: TRBV28; clone size: NA; J gene: TRBJ1-1; CDR3 protein: CASSRGQEKKAFF; CDR3 DNA: TGTGCCAGCAGCCGGGGACAAGAGAAGAAGGCTTTCTTT
D gene: NA; V gene: TRBV11-2; clone size: few; J gene: TRBJ1-3; CDR3 protein: CASSLIKGLSGNTIYF; CDR3 DNA: TGTGCCAGCAGCTTAATAAAGGGGCTCTCTGGAAACACCATATATTTT
D gene: TRBD1; V gene: TRBV5-1; clone size: NA; J gene: TRBJ1-2; CDR3 protein: CASSLASGGTGYGYTF; CDR3 DNA: TGCGCCAGCAGCTTGGCCTCAGGGGGCACGGGCTATGGCTACACCTTC
D gene: NA; V gene: TRBV27; clone size: few; J gene: TRBJ2-3; CDR3 protein: CASRGAASTDTQYF; CDR3 DNA: TGTGCCAGCAGGGGAGCGGCTAGCACAGATACGCAGTATTTT
D gene: NA; V gene: TRBV5-6; clone size: NA; J gene: TRBJ1-1; CDR3 protein: CASSHSMAEAFF; CDR3 DNA: TGTGCCAGCAGCCACTCCATGGCTGAAGCTTTCTTT
D gene: TRBD1; V gene: TRBV28; clone size: NA; J gene: TRBJ1-2; CDR3 protein: CASSSSGTGLNGYTF; CDR3 DNA: TGTGCCAGCAGTTCTTCCGGGACAGGGTTGAATGGCTACACCTTC
D gene: NA; V gene: TRBV27; clone size: NA; J gene: TRBJ1-1; CDR3 protein: CASSLSSGRDTEAFF; CDR3 DNA: TGTGCCAGCAGTTTATCGTCCGGGCGGGACACTGAAGCTTTCTTT
D gene: NA; V gene: TRBV28; clone size: once; J gene: TRBJ2-7; CDR3 protein: CASTLPGTPYEQYF; CDR3 DNA: TGTGCCAGCACCCTACCCGGGACACCCTACGAGCAGTACTTC
D gene: TRBD1; V gene: TRBV7-3; clone size: NA; J gene: TRBJ1-4; CDR3 protein: CASSPTGTGDEKLFF; CDR3 DNA: TGTGCCAGCAGCCCAACCGGGACAGGGGATGAAAAACTGTTTTTT
D gene: NA; V gene: TRBV2; clone size: NA; J gene: TRBJ2-2; CDR3 protein: CASSSTGHRDTGELFF; CDR3 DNA: TGTGCCAGCAGCTCAACAGGACATCGGGACACCGGGGAGCTGTTTTTT
D gene: NA; V gene: TRBV18; clone size: NA; J gene: TRBJ1-1; CDR3 protein: CASSPRTLNTEAFF; CDR3 DNA: TGTGCCAGCTCACCACGGACTTTGAACACTGAAGCTTTCTTT
D gene: TRBD1; V gene: TRBV25-1; clone size: NA; J gene: TRBJ2-3; CDR3 protein: CASSEQGGTDTQYF; CDR3 DNA: TGTGCCAGCAGTGAACAGGGGGGCACAGATACGCAGTATTTT
D gene: NA; V gene: TRBV30; clone size: NA; J gene: TRBJ2-1; CDR3 protein: CAWSKILGTYNEQFF; CDR3 DNA: TGTGCCTGGAGTAAAATCTTGGGGACATACAATGAGCAGTTCTTC
D gene: NA; V gene: TRBV7-2; clone size: once; J gene: TRBJ1-2; CDR3 protein: CASSLGPGNRGYTF; CDR3 DNA: TGTGCCAGCAGCTTAGGCCCGGGGAACCGTGGCTACACCTTC
D gene: NA; V gene: TRBV10-2; clone size: NA; J gene: TRBJ2-6; CDR3 protein: CASSEWRGGSSGANVLTF; CDR3 DNA: TGCGCCAGCAGTGAGTGGAGGGGAGGAAGTTCTGGGGCCAACGTCCTGACTTTC
D gene: NA; V gene: TRBV30; clone size: NA; J gene: TRBJ1-3; CDR3 protein: CAWSRRASGNTIYF; CDR3 DNA: TGTGCCTGGAGTCGGAGGGCCTCTGGAAACACCATATATTTT
D gene: TRBD2; V gene: TRBV18; clone size: NA; J gene: TRBJ2-1; CDR3 protein: CASSRAGDSYNEQFF; CDR3 DNA: TGTGCCAGCTCACGGGCGGGAGACTCCTACAATGAGCAGTTCTTC
D gene: NA; V gene: TRBV27; clone size: NA; J gene: TRBJ1-5; CDR3 protein: CASSLSRVAGVPQHF; CDR3 DNA: TGTGCCAGCAGTTTATCTCGGGTCGCCGGTGTGCCCCAGCATTTT
D gene: NA; V gene: TRBV30; clone size: few; J gene: TRBJ1-5; CDR3 protein: CAWREQGSNQPQHF; CDR3 DNA: TGTGCCTGGAGGGAACAGGGCAGCAATCAGCCCCAGCATTTT
D gene: NA; V gene: TRBV11-3; clone size: NA; J gene: TRBJ2-1; CDR3 protein: CASSYQYGPEQFF; CDR3 DNA: TGTGCCAGCAGCTACCAGTATGGCCCTGAGCAGTTCTTC
D gene: TRBD2; V gene: TRBV19; clone size: NA; J gene: TRBJ2-1; CDR3 protein: CASRSLLAGVLSEQFF; CDR3 DNA: TGTGCCAGTAGGTCGCTTCTAGCGGGAGTACTAAGCGAGCAGTTCTTC
D gene: NA; V gene: TRBV5-6; clone size: NA; J gene: TRBJ2-5; CDR3 protein: CASSFWDIQETQYF; CDR3 DNA: TGTGCCAGCAGCTTTTGGGACATCCAAGAGACCCAGTACTTC
D gene: TRBD1; V gene: TRBV10-3; clone size: once; J gene: TRBJ2-7; CDR3 protein: CAISVRGPGYEQYF; CDR3 DNA: TGTGCCATCAGTGTCAGGGGGCCCGGCTACGAGCAGTACTTC
D gene: NA; V gene: TRBV28; clone size: NA; J gene: TRBJ1-2; CDR3 protein: CASSRSGGSGSYTF; CDR3 DNA: TGTGCCAGCAGTAGATCCGGGGGGTCCGGGAGCTACACCTTC
D gene: NA; V gene: TRBV6-5; clone size: few; J gene: TRBJ2-5; CDR3 protein: CASWEAGPLETQYF; CDR3 DNA: TGTGCCAGCTGGGAGGCGGGGCCGCTTGAGACCCAGTACTTC
D gene: NA; V gene: TRBV4-2; clone size: NA; J gene: TRBJ1-5; CDR3 protein: CASSHSGGGSNQPQHF; CDR3 DNA: TGTGCCAGCAGCCACTCGGGTGGAGGTAGCAATCAGCCCCAGCATTTT
D gene: NA; V gene: TRBV5-4; clone size: NA; J gene: TRBJ1-1; CDR3 protein: CASSVAGMNTEAFF; CDR3 DNA: TGTGCCAGCAGTGTGGCGGGTATGAACACTGAAGCTTTCTTT
D gene: NA; V gene: TRBV2; clone size: NA; J gene: TRBJ1-6; CDR3 protein: CASSEIRGINSPLHF; CDR3 DNA: TGTGCCAGCAGTGAAATTAGGGGGATTAATTCACCCCTCCACTTT
D gene: NA; V gene: TRBV19; clone size: NA; J gene: TRBJ2-1; CDR3 protein: CASKGEFSSYNEQFF; CDR3 DNA: TGTGCCAGTAAGGGGGAGTTCAGCTCCTACAATGAGCAGTTCTTC
D gene: NA; V gene: TRBV13; clone size: NA; J gene: TRBJ1-3; CDR3 protein: CASSLTRTIYF; CDR3 DNA: TGTGCCAGCAGCTTAACGAGGACCATATATTTT
D gene: TRBD2; V gene: TRBV7-9; clone size: NA; J gene: TRBJ2-1; CDR3 protein: CASKTSGSPREQFF; CDR3 DNA: TGTGCCAGCAAGACTAGCGGGAGTCCCCGAGAGCAGTTCTTC
D gene: TRBD1; V gene: TRBV11-3; clone size: NA; J gene: TRBJ2-7; CDR3 protein: CASSLDGTGDYEQYF; CDR3 DNA: TGTGCCAGCAGCTTAGATGGGACAGGTGACTACGAGCAGTACTTC
D gene: NA; V gene: TRBV11-3; clone size: NA; J gene: TRBJ2-1; CDR3 protein: CASSLSGPDNEQFF; CDR3 DNA: TGTGCCAGCAGCTTAAGCGGACCAGACAATGAGCAGTTCTTC
D gene: NA; V gene: TRBV5-1; clone size: NA; J gene: TRBJ2-6; CDR3 protein: CASTPLITGISGANVLTF; CDR3 DNA: TGCGCCAGCACCCCGCTTATAACAGGGATCTCTGGGGCCAACGTCCTGACTTTC
D gene: NA; V gene: TRBV5-4; clone size: once; J gene: TRBJ2-7; CDR3 protein: CASSLGRDRPRLAVYEQYF; CDR3 DNA: TGTGCCAGCAGTTTGGGGAGGGACAGGCCTCGACTAGCGGTCTACGAGCAGTACTTC
D gene: NA; V gene: TRBV6-6; clone size: NA; J gene: TRBJ2-7; CDR3 protein: CASSYLPWAPYEQYF; CDR3 DNA: TGTGCCAGCAGTTACCTCCCGTGGGCCCCCTACGAGCAGTACTTC
D gene: TRBD1; V gene: TRBV5-4; clone size: NA; J gene: TRBJ2-5; CDR3 protein: CASSSRDRGVRETQYF; CDR3 DNA: TGTGCCAGCAGCTCCCGGGACAGGGGTGTACGAGAGACCCAGTACTTC
D gene: NA; V gene: TRBV27; clone size: NA; J gene: TRBJ2-3; CDR3 protein: CASSGTLTDTQYF; CDR3 DNA: TGTGCCAGCAGTGGGACACTCACAGATACGCAGTATTTT
D gene: NA; V gene: TRBV10-2; clone size: NA; J gene: TRBJ2-2; CDR3 protein: CASSVEGRAGELFF; CDR3 DNA: TGCGCCAGCAGTGTGGAGGGAAGGGCCGGGGAGCTGTTTTTT
D gene: NA; V gene: TRBV5-4; clone size: NA; J gene: TRBJ1-1; CDR3 protein: CASSVDSRNTEAFF; CDR3 DNA: TGTGCCAGCAGCGTGGACAGTAGGAATACTGAAGCTTTCTTT
D gene: NA; V gene: TRBV7-3; clone size: NA; J gene: TRBJ1-1; CDR3 protein: CASSSGWTNTEAFF; CDR3 DNA: TGTGCCAGCAGCTCGGGATGGACTAACACTGAAGCTTTCTTT
D gene: NA; V gene: TRBV28; clone size: few; J gene: TRBJ1-2; CDR3 protein: CASVSGGFNYGYTF; CDR3 DNA: TGTGCCAGCGTATCTGGGGGGTTTAACTATGGCTACACCTTC